Listed below are T cell receptor beta chains from one sample, sequenced in a study of T cell repertoires in cytomegalovirus infection. Their antigens are not known. TCRdb re-analysed the reads in MiXCR, keeping a single row per CDR3 protein. The sample carries about 310,000 distinct CDR3 sequences, 20% to 30% recorded once. Sample: cultured PBMCs, taken from culture after CMV antigen stimulation. These receptors were taken from a human donor in good health (CMV status not recorded). Some clones in this sample may be carry-over from other donors' samples. CDR3s include the opening cysteine and the closing phenylalanine or tryptophan. A D gene is named only where the DNA matches it firmly. Clone sizes are given selectively: once, few, many, or a class where the clone is expanded.

TRBJ1-5	TRBV7-2	many	.	CASSSGHSNQPQHF	TGTGCCAGCAGCTCGGGACATTCCAATCAGCCCCAGCATTTT
TRBJ2-2	TRBV12-3/TRBV12-4	many	.	CASSLIAPQNTGELFF	TGTGCCAGCAGTTTAATAGCGCCACAGAACACCGGGGAGCTGTTTTTT
TRBJ1-5	TRBV7-9	.	.	CASSLESDNQPQHF	TGTGCCAGCAGCTTAGAGTCAGACAATCAGCCCCAGCATTTT
TRBJ1-1	TRBV7-2	.	.	CASSLVQMNTEAFF	TGTGCCAGCAGCTTAGTACAGATGAACACTGAAGCTTTCTTT
TRBJ2-3	TRBV3-1	few	.	CASSLHDPRASTDTQYF	TGTGCCAGCAGCCTACACGATCCACGTGCCAGCACAGATACGCAGTATTTT
TRBJ2-7	TRBV6-2/TRBV6-3	.	.	CASSYRLPTAYEQYF	TGTGCCAGCAGTTATCGGCTGCCTACAGCCTACGAGCAGTACTTC
TRBJ2-5	TRBV7-2	many	.	CASSLALWAGQETQYF	TGTGCCAGCAGCTTAGCGTTGTGGGCAGGTCAAGAGACCCAGTACTTC
TRBJ1-6	TRBV27	few	TRBD1	CASSRQGVGSPLHF	TGTGCCAGCAGCCGACAGGGGGTTGGTTCACCCCTCCACTTT
TRBJ2-1	TRBV24-1	few	TRBD1	CATSDSGTGPLEEQFF	TGTGCCACCAGTGACTCCGGGACAGGGCCTCTCGAGGAGCAGTTCTTC
TRBJ2-3	TRBV5-6	.	TRBD1	CASSLAGQGKDTQYF	TGTGCCAGCAGCTTGGCGGGACAGGGGAAAGATACGCAGTATTTT
TRBJ2-1	TRBV19	.	.	CASNAGSGVYNEQFF	TGTGCCAGTAACGCGGGTAGCGGCGTCTACAATGAGCAGTTCTTC
TRBJ2-3	TRBV30	.	TRBD1	CAWTGGRGDTQYF	TGTGCCTGGACAGGGGGCAGAGGGGATACGCAGTATTTT
TRBJ1-5	TRBV6-2/TRBV6-3	.	TRBD1	CASSYPGTGGQPQHF	TGTGCCAGCAGTTACCCGGGGACAGGAGGTCAGCCCCAGCATTTT
TRBJ2-5	TRBV9	.	TRBD1	CASSVGFVGQGIETQYF	TGTGCCAGCAGCGTAGGGTTCGTCGGACAGGGCATTGAGACCCAGTACTTC
TRBJ2-5	TRBV7-2	few	.	CASSSTGRREETQYF	TGTGCCAGCAGCTCCACGGGGCGTAGGGAAGAGACCCAGTACTTC
TRBJ2-1	TRBV12-3/TRBV12-4	.	.	CASTRFVSPGNEQFF	TGTGCCAGCACCCGATTTGTGAGTCCCGGCAATGAGCAGTTCTTC
TRBJ2-3	TRBV10-3	.	.	CAISGANTDTQYF	TGTGCCATCAGCGGGGCCAACACAGATACGCAGTATTTT
TRBJ2-1	TRBV6-5	few	TRBD1	CASSRTTGGSNNEQFF	TGTGCCAGCAGCCGGACGACAGGGGGCTCGAACAATGAGCAGTTCTTC
TRBJ1-5	TRBV30	few	.	CAWSVQSFGPQHF	TGTGCCTGGAGTGTTCAGTCGTTTGGTCCCCAGCATTTT
TRBJ1-1	TRBV28	few	.	CASSVGSMNTEAFF	TGTGCCAGCAGTGTGGGAAGCATGAACACTGAAGCTTTCTTT
TRBJ2-3	TRBV4-3	once	TRBD2	CASSLSGKTDTQYF	TGCGCCAGCAGCCTTAGCGGGAAGACAGATACGCAGTATTTT
TRBJ1-2	TRBV6-5	.	TRBD1	CASKGGGSGYTF	TGTGCCAGCAAAGGAGGGGGCAGTGGCTACACCTTC
TRBJ1-5	TRBV9	.	.	CASSVKAGVGGQPQHF	TGTGCCAGCAGCGTTAAGGCCGGGGTTGGCGGTCAGCCCCAGCATTTT
TRBJ1-1	TRBV14	.	.	CASSLITGRDTEAFF	TGTGCCAGCAGCCTCATCACAGGGAGGGACACTGAAGCTTTCTTT
TRBJ1-5	TRBV4-2	.	.	CASSQSTVGVGPQHF	TGTGCCAGCAGCCAATCAACCGTGGGCGTTGGGCCCCAGCATTTT
TRBJ2-2	TRBV4-3	few	.	CASSQDNRDGELFF	TGCGCCAGCAGCCAAGATAATCGTGACGGGGAGCTGTTTTTT
TRBJ2-1	TRBV7-9	few	TRBD2	CASGTSRRGGSNEQFF	TGTGCCAGCGGGACCAGCCGCCGGGGCGGGAGTAATGAGCAGTTCTTC
TRBJ2-2	TRBV29-1	few	TRBD2	CSVRLAVDTGELFF	TGCAGCGTACGACTAGCGGTAGACACCGGGGAGCTGTTTTTT
TRBJ1-5	TRBV28	.	.	CASSLPASGQPQHF	TGTGCCAGCAGTTTACCAGCCTCCGGACAGCCCCAGCATTTT
TRBJ1-5	TRBV28	.	.	CASRPYLGSNQPQHF	TGTGCCAGCAGGCCCTACTTGGGCAGCAATCAGCCCCAGCATTTT
TRBJ1-6	TRBV7-9	.	.	CASSLEGTQDSPLHF	TGTGCCAGCAGCTTAGAAGGGACTCAAGATTCACCCCTCCACTTT
TRBJ2-7	TRBV6-2/TRBV6-3	.	TRBD1	CASRMPGTGGPYEQYF	TGTGCCAGCAGAATGCCCGGGACAGGGGGACCCTACGAGCAGTACTTC
TRBJ2-6	TRBV28	.	.	CASRQTHSGANVLTF	TGTGCCAGCAGACAGACACACTCTGGGGCCAACGTCCTGACTTTC
TRBJ2-7	TRBV25-1	.	.	CARPEGRTYEQYF	TGTGCCAGGCCCGAGGGGCGGACCTACGAGCAGTACTTC
TRBJ2-7	TRBV10-3	.	TRBD2	CAISESLAGENSRYEQYF	TGTGCCATCAGTGAGTCCCTAGCGGGAGAGAATTCTCGGTACGAGCAGTACTTC
TRBJ1-4	TRBV24-1	few	.	CATSEGGGSNEKLFF	TGTGCCACCAGTGAGGGTGGCGGCTCTAATGAAAAACTGTTTTTT
TRBJ1-2	TRBV6-1	many	.	CASSEEVGFGHGYTF	TGTGCCAGCAGTGAAGAGGTGGGTTTCGGCCATGGCTACACCTTC
TRBJ2-1	TRBV18	.	.	CASSPPLAEGISEQFF	TGTGCCAGCTCACCACCCCTGGCGGAGGGCATTAGTGAGCAGTTCTTC
TRBJ2-7	TRBV4-1	many	.	CASSQSRGPSYEQYF	TGCGCCAGCAGCCAATCAAGGGGTCCCTCCTACGAGCAGTACTTC
TRBJ2-7	TRBV5-1	.	.	CASSLPTDAYEQYF	TGCGCCAGCAGCTTACCGACGGACGCCTACGAGCAGTACTTC
TRBJ1-2	TRBV7-9	few	TRBD1	CASSSDRARSGYTF	TGTGCCAGCAGCTCGGACAGGGCCAGGAGCGGCTACACCTTC
TRBJ2-5	TRBV12-3/TRBV12-4	many	TRBD2	CASIPGRQETQYF	TGTGCCAGCATTCCCGGGAGGCAAGAGACCCAGTACTTC
TRBJ1-1	TRBV11-3	.	.	CASSLGSRVMTEAFF	TGTGCCAGCAGCTTAGGGTCCAGGGTAATGACTGAAGCTTTCTTT
TRBJ2-1	TRBV7-3	many	TRBD2	CASSAAGSGYNEQFF	TGTGCCAGCAGCGCAGCGGGATCGGGCTACAATGAGCAGTTCTTC
TRBJ2-3	TRBV18	many	.	CASSPRDGSTNTQYF	TGTGCCAGCTCACCACGGGACGGGAGTACGAATACGCAGTATTTT
TRBJ1-4	TRBV7-2	.	TRBD1	CASSLIRRGTGYEKLFF	TGTGCCAGCAGCTTAATTAGGAGAGGGACAGGGTATGAAAAACTGTTTTTT
TRBJ2-1	TRBV6-2/TRBV6-3	.	.	CASSYSPAGGLINEQFF	TGTGCCAGCAGTTACTCTCCGGCAGGGGGACTGATCAATGAGCAGTTCTTC
TRBJ2-1	TRBV5-4	.	TRBD2	CASSKPGGGEQFF	TGTGCCAGCAGCAAACCGGGGGGAGGAGAGCAGTTCTTC
TRBJ1-3	TRBV19	.	.	CATSAGGNTIYF	TGTGCCACCAGCGCGGGAGGAAACACCATATATTTT